The T cell receptor (beta chain) under discussion was sequenced for a study of OX40 agonist ivuxolimab in advanced cancers. Study details: Checkpoint inhibitors had been given previously to over 30% of patients. One patient with hepatocellular carcinoma and two with cutaneous melanoma, three in all, had partial responses.

Some clones are missing from TCRdb's copy, which holds only in-frame ones; the method was immunoSEQ multiplex PCR. In the table there are some 11,000 clones, 78% of which are singletons. Study-wide findings and caveats: Among the nonresponders, some also had low normalized T-cell clonal expansion.

Remarks on this clone: Its specificity is not known.

Germline loops: CDR1 SGDLS, CDR2 YYNGEE. V lost 0 bases and J lost 5, with 11 bases in between. The CDR3 is 15 amino acids. This sample comprised CD4+ or CD8+ T cells sorted from blood, obtained in a trial of the OX40 agonist ivuxolimab. The V and J genes are TRBV9 and TRBJ2-2, with a weak D call TRBD1 (6 bases). This clonotype was obtained from an adult with an advanced solid tumor such as melanoma, head and neck, liver or kidney cancer. The CDR3 sequence is CASSVGARGTGELFF. The CDR3 DNA follows: TGTGCCAGCAGCGTAGGAGCCAGGGGAACCGGGGAGCTGTTTTTT.